The sequence of this TCR beta chain was determined in a study of T-cell memory formation after mild COVID-19. TCRdb re-called the 5' RACE reads through MiXCR, storing one row per CDR3 protein. The table lists about half a million distinct CDR3 sequences, approximately 18% of them singletons. This clonotype came up a few times. Its antigen is not identified. CDR1 and CDR2 from the germline V gene are SQVTM and ANQGSEA. With 4 bases removed from V and 6 bases from J, the gap between germline ends came to 16 bases. The CDR3 runs 14 residues. General study findings and limits: Researchers found some responding clones in pre-infection memory, a sign that cross-reactive memory joined.

The sample taken for sequencing was PBMCs or a T cell subset sorted from them (not recorded which). The receptor comes from an adult woman who had mild COVID-19 (a few samples of this study predate the infection). Cell type and time point are not known. This chain uses TRBV29-1 with TRBJ2-1, with D perhaps matching TRBD1 or TRBD2 (7 bases each). CDR3 DNA: TGCAGCGTTGGCCTAGGGGGCGGGGGCAATGAGCAGTTCTTC. This translates into CSVGLGGGGNEQFF.